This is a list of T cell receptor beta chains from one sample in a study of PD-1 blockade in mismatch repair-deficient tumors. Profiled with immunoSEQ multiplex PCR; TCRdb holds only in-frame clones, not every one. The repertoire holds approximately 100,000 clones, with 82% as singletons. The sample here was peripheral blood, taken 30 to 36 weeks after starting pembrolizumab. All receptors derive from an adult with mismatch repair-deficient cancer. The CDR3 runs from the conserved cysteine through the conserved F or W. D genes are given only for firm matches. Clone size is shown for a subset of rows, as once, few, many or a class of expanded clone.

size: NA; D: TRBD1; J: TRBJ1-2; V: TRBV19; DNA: TGTGCCAGTAGTATCATCCCGGGACAGCGTAACTATGGCTACACCTTC; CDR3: CASSIIPGQRNYGYTF
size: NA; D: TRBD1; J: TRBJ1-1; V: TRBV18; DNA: TGTGCCAGCTCATTACACAGGGGGCTGGACACTGAAGCTTTCTTT; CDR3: CASSLHRGLDTEAFF
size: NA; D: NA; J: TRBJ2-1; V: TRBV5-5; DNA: TGTGCCAGCAGCTTTACCCCTAGCGCCCATAGCTCCTACAATGAGCAGTTCTTC; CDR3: CASSFTPSAHSSYNEQFF
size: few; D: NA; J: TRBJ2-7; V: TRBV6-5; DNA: TGTGCCAGCAGTTACGAGGGCTACGAGCAGTACTTC; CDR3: CASSYEGYEQYF
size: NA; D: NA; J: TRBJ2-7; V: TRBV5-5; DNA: TGTGCCAGCAGCTTGGAAGGGGGAGCCTACGAGCAGTACTTC; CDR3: CASSLEGGAYEQYF
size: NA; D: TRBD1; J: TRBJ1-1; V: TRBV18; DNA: TGTGCCAGCTCATCAACAGGGGGCGCTGAAGCTTTCTTT; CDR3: CASSSTGGAEAFF
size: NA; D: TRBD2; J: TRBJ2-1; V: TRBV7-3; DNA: TGTGCCAGCAGCTTAAAGGGGACTAGCGAGTACAATGAGCAGTTCTTC; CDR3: CASSLKGTSEYNEQFF
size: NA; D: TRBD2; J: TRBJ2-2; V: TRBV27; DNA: TGTGCCAGCAGCACAAAGCGGGAGTTGAGCACCGGGGAGCTGTTTTTT; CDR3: CASSTKRELSTGELFF
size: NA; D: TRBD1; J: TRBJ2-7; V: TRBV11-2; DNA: TGTGCCAGCAGCACAACAGGGGTATACGAGCAGTACTTC; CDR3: CASSTTGVYEQYF
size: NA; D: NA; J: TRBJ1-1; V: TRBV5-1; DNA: TGCGCCAGCAGAGACGGGGGCGCGGGAACTGAAGCTTTCTTT; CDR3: CASRDGGAGTEAFF
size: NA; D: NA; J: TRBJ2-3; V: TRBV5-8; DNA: TGTGCCAGCAGCTTCGGCCCAGATACGCAGTATTTT; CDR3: CASSFGPDTQYF
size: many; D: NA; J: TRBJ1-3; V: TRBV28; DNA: TGTGCCAGCAGTGGATATGGAAACACCATATATTTT; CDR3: CASSGYGNTIYF
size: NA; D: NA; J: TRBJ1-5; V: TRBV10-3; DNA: TGTGCCATCAGTGAGTCCTGGGGAAGTAATCAGCCCCAGCATTTT; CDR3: CAISESWGSNQPQHF
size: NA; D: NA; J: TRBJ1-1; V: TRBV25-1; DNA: TGTGCCAGCAGTGCCGGTGGGGGGAGGACTGAAGCTTTCTTT; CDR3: CASSAGGGRTEAFF
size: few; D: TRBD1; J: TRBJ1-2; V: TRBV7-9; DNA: TGTGCCAGCATCACAGGGGATGGGGGCTACACCTTC; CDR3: CASITGDGGYTF
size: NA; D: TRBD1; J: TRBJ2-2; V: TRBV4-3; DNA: TGCGCCAGCAGCTTCGACAGGGTGACGACCGGGGAGCTGTTTTTT; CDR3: CASSFDRVTTGELFF
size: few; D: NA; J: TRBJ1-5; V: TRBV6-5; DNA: TGTGCCAGCAGTTATACACAATACGCAAATCAGCCCCAGCATTTT; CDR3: CASSYTQYANQPQHF
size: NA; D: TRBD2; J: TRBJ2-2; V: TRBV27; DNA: TGTGCCAGCAGTGCCGGGACTAGCGGGAGTAACACCGGGGAGCTGTTTTTT; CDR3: CASSAGTSGSNTGELFF
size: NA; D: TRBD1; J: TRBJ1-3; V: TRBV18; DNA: TGTGCCAGCTCACCTGTCCGGGACAGGAACGGTGAAGACACCATATATTTT; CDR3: CASSPVRDRNGEDTIYF
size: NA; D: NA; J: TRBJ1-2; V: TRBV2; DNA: TGTGCCAGCAAGGAGGGGTATGGCTACACCTTC; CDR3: CASKEGYGYTF
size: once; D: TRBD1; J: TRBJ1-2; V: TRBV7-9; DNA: TGTGCCAGCAGCTCCCGGGACAGGGGGCAGACGGGCTACACCTTC; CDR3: CASSSRDRGQTGYTF
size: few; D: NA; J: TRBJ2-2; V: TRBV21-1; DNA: TGTGCCAGCAGCAAAGAATGGACAGGGAGGGGCACCGGGGAGCTGTTTTTT; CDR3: CASSKEWTGRGTGELFF
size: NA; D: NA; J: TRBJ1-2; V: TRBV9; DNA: TGTGCCAGCACTACGACGGGCTCGGGGGGAGCTGGCTACACCTTC; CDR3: CASTTTGSGGAGYTF
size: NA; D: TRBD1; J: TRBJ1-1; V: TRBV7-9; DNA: TGTGCCAGCAGCTTAGTCTTACAGGGGAGCACTGAAGCTTTCTTT; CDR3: CASSLVLQGSTEAFF
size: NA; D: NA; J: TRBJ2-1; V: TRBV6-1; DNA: TGTGCCAGCGGTCGTCCCGGGGTCGATGAGCAGTTCTTC; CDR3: CASGRPGVDEQFF
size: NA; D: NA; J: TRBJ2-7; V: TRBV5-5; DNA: TGTGCCAGCAGCTTGGATGGGGAGAGTCCACTCAGTGACTCCTACGAGCAGTACTTC; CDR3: CASSLDGESPLSDSYEQYF
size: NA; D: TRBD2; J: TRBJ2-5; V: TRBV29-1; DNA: TGCAGCGTCGCTCCGGGACTAGCAGGAGAGACCCAGTACTTC; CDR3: CSVAPGLAGETQYF
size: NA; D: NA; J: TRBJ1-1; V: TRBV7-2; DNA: TGTGCCAGCAGCCCGGACGGGGGAGTGGACACTGAAGCTTTCTTT; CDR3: CASSPDGGVDTEAFF
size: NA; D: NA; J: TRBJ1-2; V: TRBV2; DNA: TGTGCCAGCAGTGAAGCGTTACAGGGCCTATATGGCTACACCTTC; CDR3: CASSEALQGLYGYTF
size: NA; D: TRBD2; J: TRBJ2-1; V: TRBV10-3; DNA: TGTGCCATCAGTGAACAAATTAGCGGGGTATACAATGAGCAGTTCTTC; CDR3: CAISEQISGVYNEQFF
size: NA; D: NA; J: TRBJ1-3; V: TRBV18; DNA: TGTGCCAGCTCACCACTCCAGGGGTTCGGAAACACCATATATTTT; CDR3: CASSPLQGFGNTIYF
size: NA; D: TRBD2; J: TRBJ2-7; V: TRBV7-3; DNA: TGTGCCAGCAGCTTAGCGAGCGGGAGGGCCGGTTACGAGCAGTACTTC; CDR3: CASSLASGRAGYEQYF
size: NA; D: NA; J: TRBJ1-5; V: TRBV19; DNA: TGTGCCAGTAGTATTGCAGGGTATAGCAATCAGCCCCAGCATTTT; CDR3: CASSIAGYSNQPQHF
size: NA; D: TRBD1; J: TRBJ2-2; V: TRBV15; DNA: TGTGCCACCAGCAGGGGGACAGCGAACACCGGGGAGCTGTTTTTT; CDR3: CATSRGTANTGELFF
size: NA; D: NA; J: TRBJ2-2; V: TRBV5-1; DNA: TGCGCCAGCAGCCCCGCCCAGCGGGTGTCGAACACCGGGGAGCTGTTTTTT; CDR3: CASSPAQRVSNTGELFF
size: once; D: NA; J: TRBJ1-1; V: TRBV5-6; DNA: TGTGCCAGCAGCCCCCTCAACGGGAACACTGAAGCTTTCTTT; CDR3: CASSPLNGNTEAFF
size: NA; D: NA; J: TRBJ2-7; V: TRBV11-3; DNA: TGTGCCAGCAGCTTAGACAGTACCGGAGCCTACGAGCAGTACTTC; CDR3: CASSLDSTGAYEQYF
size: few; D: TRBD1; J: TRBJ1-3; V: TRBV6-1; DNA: TGTGCCAGCAGTGCCCGACAGGGAACAGGAAACACCATATATTTT; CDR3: CASSARQGTGNTIYF
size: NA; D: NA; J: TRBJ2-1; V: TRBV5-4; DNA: TGTGCCAGCAGCCCAGGGGGAGGAAAGGGGAATGAGCAGTTCTTC; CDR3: CASSPGGGKGNEQFF
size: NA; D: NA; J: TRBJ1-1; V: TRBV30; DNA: TGTGCCTGGAGTTTCGGACACCCGACCACTGAAGCTTTCTTT; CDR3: CAWSFGHPTTEAFF
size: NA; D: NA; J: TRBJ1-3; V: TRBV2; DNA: TGTGCCAGCAGTGAAGCCAGCAGGTTGAGGACGGGAAACACCATATATTTT; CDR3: CASSEASRLRTGNTIYF
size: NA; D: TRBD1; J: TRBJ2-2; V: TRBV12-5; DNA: TGTGCTAGTGGTTTGCCAGGACAGGGTGACACCGGGGAGCTGTTTTTT; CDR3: CASGLPGQGDTGELFF
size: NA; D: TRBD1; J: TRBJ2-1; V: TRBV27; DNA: TGTGCCAGCAGTGTACGACAGGGGGACGGCAATGAGCAGTTCTTC; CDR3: CASSVRQGDGNEQFF
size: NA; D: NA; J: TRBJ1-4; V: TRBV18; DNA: TGTGCCAGCTCACCACCGCGGGGGTCTTCGACTAATGAAAAACTGTTTTTT; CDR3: CASSPPRGSSTNEKLFF
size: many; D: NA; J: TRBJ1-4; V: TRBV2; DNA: TGTGCCAACGGGGGGCAGGGGAATGAAAAACTGTTTTTT; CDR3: CANGGQGNEKLFF
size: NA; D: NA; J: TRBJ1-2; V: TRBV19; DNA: TGTGCCAGTAGTATAGAATCAGGGAGGTATGGCTACACCTTC; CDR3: CASSIESGRYGYTF
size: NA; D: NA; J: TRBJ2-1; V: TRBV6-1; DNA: TGTGCCAGCAGTGACGCCCGAGGGTCCGGCCCGAGGGGACGGTTCTTC; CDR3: CASSDARGSGPRGRFF
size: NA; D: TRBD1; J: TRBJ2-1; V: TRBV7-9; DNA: TGTGCCAGCAGCACCTACAGGGGGCGCGGTTCCCATGAGCAGTTCTTC; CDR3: CASSTYRGRGSHEQFF
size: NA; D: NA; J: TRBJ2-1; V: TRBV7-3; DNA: TGTGCCAGCAGCTTATCCGGGAGCTCCTACAATGAGCAGTTCTTC; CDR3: CASSLSGSSYNEQFF
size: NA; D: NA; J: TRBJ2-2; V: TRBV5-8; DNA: TGTGCCAGCAGCCAGGAGGGCCGCGGCACCGGGGAGCTGTTTTTT; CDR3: CASSQEGRGTGELFF
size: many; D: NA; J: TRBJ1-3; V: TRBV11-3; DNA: TGTGCCAGCAGCCACCCTCGGGCGCGGAGCTCTGGAAACACCATATATTTT; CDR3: CASSHPRARSSGNTIYF
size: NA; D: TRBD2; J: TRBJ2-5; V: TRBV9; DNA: TGTGCCAGCAGCGTAGATAGCGGGAGAGGGGAGACCCAGTACTTC; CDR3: CASSVDSGRGETQYF
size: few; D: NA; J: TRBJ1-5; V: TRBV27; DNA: TGTGCCAGCAGTCCCCGGGGGCATCAGCCCCAGCATTTT; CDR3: CASSPRGHQPQHF
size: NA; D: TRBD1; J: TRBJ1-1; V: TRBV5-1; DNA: TGCGCCAGCAGCTCAACGACAGGGGTGAACACTGAAGCTTTCTTT; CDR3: CASSSTTGVNTEAFF